A single sample gave rise to the 23 T cell receptor beta chains below, sequenced in a study of blood T cell repertoires in COVID-19. Using immunoSEQ multiplex PCR, the repertoire was profiled, and TCRdb retains in-frame clones only, with some absent. This sample has around 370,000 clones, with more than 75% found just once. The sample was PBMCs or T cells enriched from blood (not recorded which). The source of these receptors is a woman under 30 who had recovered from COVID-19.

The rearrangement links TRBV5-1 to TRBJ1-1; D ambiguous. This CDR3 spans 14 amino acids. Germline values: CDR1 SGHRS, CDR2 YFSETQ. V was clipped by 1 base and J by 0 bases, with 7 bases between them. CDR3 nucleotide sequence: TGCGCCAGCAGCTTGCAACGAGTGAACACTGAAGCTTTCTTT. Amino acids: CASSLQRVNTEAFF.

The chain joins TRBV5-6 to TRBJ1-6; 8 bases are a match to TRBD1. Trimming cost V 5 bases and J 9 bases; bases outside gene matches: 7. This CDR3 has 14 residues. CDR1 and CDR2 from the germline V gene are SGHDT and YYEEEE. Here the CDR3 DNA reads TGTGCCAGCAGGCCAGGACAGGGCAGTTCACCCCTCCACTTT. Translating gives CASRPGQGSSPLHF.

This sequence joins TRBV30 and TRBJ2-7, with D maybe TRBD1 (7 bases). The CDR3 is 13 residues long. V lost 5 bases and J 0 bases, leaving 11 bases between the germline ends. Germline CDR1 is GTSNPN and CDR2 is SVGIG (reference sequence). The CDR3 nucleotides read TGTGCCTGGGCCCAGGGGGGCTCCTACGAGCAGTACTTC. Translated: CAWAQGGSYEQYF.

This clone appeared a few times. The CDR3 spells CASSQQRGFGNYEQYF. In DNA form, the CDR3 reads TGCGCCAGCAGCCAGCAAAGGGGATTTGGGAACTACGAGCAGTACTTC. The genes are TRBV4-3 and TRBJ2-7; D perhaps matches TRBD1 (5 bases). The CDR3 sequence is 16 residues long. The germline CDR1 and CDR2 sequences are LGHNA and YSLEER. V lost 3 bases to trimming and J lost 3 bases, with 18 bases between them.

This chain connects TRBV5-8 to TRBJ2-4, with D possibly matching TRBD2 (6 bases). Germline V gene data show CDR1 as SGHTS and CDR2 as YDEGEE. The CDR3 extends over 14 amino acids. The ends were cut back, 6 bases at V and 2 bases at J, with 12 bases in the middle. The CDR3 region has the DNA TGTGCCAGCATCCCGGCGGGGTCCAAAAACATTCAGTACTTC. This codes for CASIPAGSKNIQYF. The full variable domain, its missing parts supplied by reference TRBV5-8 and TRBJ2-4, is EAGVTQSPTHLIKTRGQQATLRCSPISGHTSVYWYQQALGLGLQFLLWYDEGEERNRGNFPPRFSGRQFPNYSSELNVNALELEDSALYLCASIPAGSKNIQYFGAGTRLSVL.

The V call is TRBV4-3, the J call TRBJ1-2, with 7 bases matching TRBD1. Germline CDR1 reads LGHNA; CDR2 reads YSLEER. V was pared by 0 bases and J by 8 bases, with 12 bases of the junction left unmatched. The CDR3 is 16 residues long. The DNA of the CDR3 is TGCGCCAGCAGCCAAGATCGGGCAGGGGGGTTCCGGGGCTACACCTTC. Protein: CASSQDRAGGFRGYTF.

The chain combines TRBV28 with TRBJ2-3; D is possibly TRBD2 (6 bases). The CDR3 totals 15 residues. Germline loops: CDR1 MDHEN, CDR2 SYDVKM. V gave up 10 bases and J gave up 1 base, with 18 bases separating them. The CDR3 DNA is TGTGCCACCATATTACGGCGGGGTGGCACAGATACGCAGTATTTT. As protein: CATILRRGGTDTQYF.

The V call is TRBV11-3, the J call TRBJ2-1, with 10 bases matching TRBD2. Per germline, CDR1 SGHNT and CDR2 YENEEA. This CDR3 is 15 amino acids long. The V and J ends lost 5 bases and 5 bases, in that order; junction bases with no gene match: 6. CDR3 in DNA: TGTGCCAGCAGCAGTAGCGGGGGGTTTAACAATGAGCAGTTCTTC. It yields the protein CASSSSGGFNNEQFF.

This rearrangement joins TRBV7-3 to TRBJ2-1; D might be TRBD1 (6 bases). The CDR3 has 17 residues. From germline, CDR1 is SGHTA and CDR2 FQGTGA. Trimming took off 4 bases at V and 5 bases at J, with 21 bases between the two ends. The CDR3 protein is CASSSTGSTWGHNEQFF. CDR3 in DNA: TGTGCCAGCAGCTCTACAGGGAGTACGTGGGGTCACAATGAGCAGTTCTTC.

V and J are TRBV19 and TRBJ1-2, with D maybe TRBD1 (5 bases). Trimming left V 4 bases short and J 7 bases short, with 10 bases between. Per the germline V gene, CDR1 is LNHDA and CDR2 is SQIVND (reference sequence). The CDR3 is made up of 12 amino acids. As DNA, the CDR3 is TGTGCCAGTAGTAACCCAGGGTCTGGCTACACCTTC. It specifies CASSNPGSGYTF.

The chain is built from TRBV3-1 (or the pseudogene TRBV3-2) and TRBJ2-7; 9 bases line up with TRBD1. J lost 5 bases, V lost 5 bases, and 10 bases had no gene match. CDR3 length equals 15 residues. The germline gives CDR1 LGHDT, CDR2 YNNKEL (reference sequence). The CDR3 region is CASSVRDRAFDEQYF. The CDR3 coding sequence is TGTGCCAGCAGCGTACGGGACAGGGCTTTCGACGAGCAGTACTTC.

The CDR3 is CASSPPRDRWVTEAFF. The CDR3, as DNA: TGTGCCAGCTCACCCCCAAGGGACAGGTGGGTTACTGAAGCTTTCTTT. V is TRBV18 and J is TRBJ1-1; 8 nucleotides match TRBD1. The ends lost 3 bases at V and 5 bases at J; junction bases unmatched: 11. This CDR3 has 16 residues. The germline CDR1 and CDR2 sequences are KGHSH and LQKENI.

V gene TRBV28 combines with J gene TRBJ1-5, with 9 bases fitting TRBD1. CDR1 and CDR2 from the germline V gene are MDHEN and SYDVKM. The CDR3 is 16 residues long. With V trimmed by 2 bases and J by 2 bases, 4 bases remained unmatched. The CDR3 loop reads CASSLHDRGGNQPQHF. CDR3 in DNA: TGTGCCAGCAGTTTACATGACAGGGGGGGCAATCAGCCCCAGCATTTT.

The J gene is TRBJ2-2, the V gene TRBV6-5, with 8 bases aligning to TRBD2. Trimming at V came to 6 bases and at J to 3 bases, leaving 6 bases not matched to a gene. The CDR3 runs 15 residues. The V gene's germline CDR1 is MNHEY and CDR2 SVGAGI. CDR3 loop: CASRDSGAYTGELFF. CDR3 in DNA: TGTGCCAGCAGAGATAGCGGGGCCTACACCGGGGAGCTGTTTTTT.

This clone was picked up a small number of times. The chain is built from TRBV5-4 and TRBJ1-2, with 9 bases lining up with TRBD1. With 4 bases clipped from V and 3 bases from J, the junction kept 1 base outside the gene matches. Per the germline V gene, CDR1 is SGHNT and CDR2 is YYREEE (reference sequence). This CDR3 region has 13 residues. The DNA for the CDR3 is TGTGCCAGCAGCCGGGACAGGGACTATGGCTACACCTTC. Translating gives CASSRDRDYGYTF.

The V and J genes are TRBV5-3 and TRBJ2-7, with 7 bases matching TRBD1. TRBV5-3 is placed among ORFs of uncertain function. V trimming: 4 bases; J trimming: 2 bases; junction bases outside the gene matches: 12. The CDR3 runs to 16 residues. CDR3 region: CARSRKTGSYPYEQYF. The CDR3 DNA reads as TGTGCCAGAAGCAGAAAGACAGGGTCCTACCCCTACGAGCAGTACTTC.

V gene TRBV27 combines with J gene TRBJ2-2; 8 nucleotides match TRBD2. V was pared by 2 bases and J by 4 bases, with 12 bases of the junction left unmatched. This CDR3 comprises 18 residues. Germline V lookup: CDR1 MNHEY, CDR2 SMNVEV (reference sequence). CDR3 nucleotide sequence: TGTGCCAGCAGTTTAAAGATAGCGGGGTTTTTCCGCACCGGGGAGCTGTTTTTT. Its protein product is CASSLKIAGFFRTGELFF.

The chain uses TRBV10-1 and TRBJ1-4, with 7 bases that match TRBD1. The CDR3 contains 15 residues. J gave up 3 bases and V 3 bases, and 4 bases lay outside the gene matches. CDR1 is WNHNN and CDR2 is SYGVQD in the germline V gene (reference sequence). The CDR3 coding sequence is TGCGCCAGCAGTGAAGGGGACAGTTCTAATGAAAAACTGTTTTTT. This sequence encodes CASSEGDSSNEKLFF.

J is TRBJ2-3 and V is TRBV5-4; a weak D match, TRBD1 (6 bases). CDR1 is SGHNT, CDR2 YYREEE, per germline (reference sequence). This CDR3 is 14 amino acids long. With 6 bases removed from V and 7 bases from J, the gap between germline ends came to 18 bases. The CDR3 is CASIQVGQGNTQYF. The CDR3 region has the DNA TGTGCCAGCATCCAGGTGGGGCAGGGGAATACGCAGTATTTT.

This clone was seen only once. The CDR3 loop is CASSTQPPSSYNEQFF. The CDR3 region has the DNA TGTGCCAGCAGCACTCAACCCCCGAGCTCCTACAATGAGCAGTTCTTC. V is TRBV7-2 and J is TRBJ2-1; D is unclear. V gave up 5 bases and J gave up 0 bases, with 14 bases separating them. The germline V gene encodes CDR1 SGHTA and CDR2 FQGNSA. The CDR3 extends over 16 amino acids.

The rearrangement joins TRBV3-1 (or the pseudogene TRBV3-2) to TRBJ2-3; the match to TRBD2 covers 9 bases. In germline, CDR1 is LGHDT, CDR2 YNNKEL (reference sequence). The CDR3 spans 16 residues. Trimming cost V 5 bases and J 4 bases; bases outside gene matches: 10. The DNA of the CDR3 is TGTGCCAGCAGCTCGGGGGAGCGGGGGGAGTCAGATACGCAGTATTTT. Residues: CASSSGERGESDTQYF.

This clone was found once. The V and J genes are TRBV18 and TRBJ2-7; D is ambiguous. Germline V gene sequence: CDR1 KGHSH, CDR2 LQKENI. CDR3 length: 14 amino acids. Trimming stripped 2 bases from V and 1 base from J, with 9 bases between. CDR3 amino acids: CASSPTRDSYEQYF. DNA of the CDR3: TGTGCCAGCTCACCAACTCGAGATTCCTACGAGCAGTACTTC.

The V call is TRBV4-1, the J call TRBJ1-2; 7 bases are shared with TRBD1. Per germline, CDR1 MGHRA and CDR2 YSYEKL. The CDR3 contains 13 residues. Germline trimming cut 2 bases from V and 7 bases from J; bases unmatched to any gene: 4. This chain's CDR3 is CASSQPGTAGYTF. The CDR3 region has the DNA TGCGCCAGCAGCCAACCCGGGACAGCTGGCTACACCTTC.